This T cell receptor beta chain was retrieved from a study of radiotherapy plus CTLA-4 blockade in lung cancer. Produced via immunoSEQ multiplex PCR; TCRdb's table is partial and in-frame only. This table holds about 120,000 clones, 78% found once. Trimming cost V 1 base and J 4 bases; bases outside gene matches: 8. The germline CDR1 and CDR2 sequences are SGHRS and YFSETQ. There are 16 residues in the CDR3. Source: peripheral blood, taken from a patient treated with radiotherapy plus ipilimumab. The receptor was isolated from a human donor with non-small cell lung cancer who had a partial response to radiotherapy plus ipilimumab. This chain uses TRBV5-1 with TRBJ2-5, with 9 nucleotides matching TRBD2. The CDR3 here is CASSLWAGGPGETQYF. The CDR3 DNA sequence: TGCGCCAGCAGCTTGTGGGCGGGAGGGCCCGGAGAGACCCAGTACTTC.